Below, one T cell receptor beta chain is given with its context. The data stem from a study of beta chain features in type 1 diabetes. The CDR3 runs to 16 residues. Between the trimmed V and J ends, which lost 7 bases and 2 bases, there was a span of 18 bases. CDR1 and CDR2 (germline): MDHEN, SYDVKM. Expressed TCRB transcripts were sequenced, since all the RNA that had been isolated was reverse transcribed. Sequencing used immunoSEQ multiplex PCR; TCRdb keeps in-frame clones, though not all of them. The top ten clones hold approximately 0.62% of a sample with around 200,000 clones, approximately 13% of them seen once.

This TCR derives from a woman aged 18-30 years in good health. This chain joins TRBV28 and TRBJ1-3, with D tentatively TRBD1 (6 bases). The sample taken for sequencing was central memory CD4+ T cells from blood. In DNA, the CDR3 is TGTGCCAGCAACCTCGGACAGAGCGCAACTGGAAACACCATATATTTT. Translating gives CASNLGQSATGNTIYF.